This is a list of T cell receptor beta chains from one sample in a study of blood T cell repertoires in COVID-19. Data came from immunoSEQ multiplex PCR; TCRdb stores just in-frame clones and leaves some out. The sample lists 170,000 or so clones, more than 90% occurring once. The sequenced material came from peripheral blood. The receptor source for this set is a middle-aged man with acute or convalescent COVID-19. Both conserved end residues are part of each CDR3. The D gene is left open where the match is weak. Clone size appears in some rows only: once, few, many, or a class for an expanded clone.

d_gene: TRBD2
v_gene: TRBV18
abundance: .
j_gene: TRBJ2-3
CDR3aa: CASSPYWRGSTDTQYF
CDR3nt: TGTGCCAGCTCACCCTACTGGCGGGGGTCCACAGATACGCAGTATTTT

d_gene: .
v_gene: TRBV19
abundance: .
j_gene: TRBJ1-5
CDR3aa: CASSMRGQRGNQPQHF
CDR3nt: TGTGCCAGTAGTATGCGGGGGCAGCGGGGCAATCAGCCCCAGCATTTT

d_gene: .
v_gene: TRBV5-6
abundance: .
j_gene: TRBJ2-3
CDR3aa: CASSLNRWGVRSTDTQYF
CDR3nt: TGTGCCAGCAGCTTGAACAGGTGGGGGGTTCGGAGCACAGATACGCAGTATTTT

d_gene: TRBD1
v_gene: TRBV2
abundance: .
j_gene: TRBJ2-1
CDR3aa: CASIRQGAGEQFF
CDR3nt: TGTGCCAGCATCCGACAGGGGGCAGGTGAGCAGTTCTTC

d_gene: .
v_gene: TRBV6-5
abundance: .
j_gene: TRBJ2-1
CDR3aa: CASSPWTAYNEQFF
CDR3nt: TGTGCCAGCAGTCCCTGGACAGCCTACAATGAGCAGTTCTTC

d_gene: TRBD1
v_gene: TRBV7-6
abundance: .
j_gene: TRBJ2-3
CDR3aa: CASSSTRQGRVTQYF
CDR3nt: TGTGCCAGCAGTTCAACACGACAGGGTCGGGTTACGCAGTATTTT

d_gene: .
v_gene: TRBV7-8
abundance: .
j_gene: TRBJ1-2
CDR3aa: CASSIRGSDGYTF
CDR3nt: TGTGCCAGCAGCATCCGGGGGTCGGATGGCTACACCTTC

d_gene: TRBD1
v_gene: TRBV28
abundance: .
j_gene: TRBJ2-3
CDR3aa: CASSLSRGTGKYTDTQYF
CDR3nt: TGTGCCAGCAGTTTGAGCCGGGGGACAGGGAAGTACACAGATACGCAGTATTTT

d_gene: .
v_gene: TRBV20-1
abundance: .
j_gene: TRBJ1-1
CDR3aa: CSPGRGTEAFF
CDR3nt: TGCAGCCCCGGACGGGGGACTGAAGCTTTCTTT

d_gene: .
v_gene: TRBV6-1
abundance: .
j_gene: TRBJ1-2
CDR3aa: CASSEPPGNYGYTF
CDR3nt: TGTGCCAGCAGTGAGCCCCCGGGGAACTATGGCTACACCTTC

d_gene: TRBD2
v_gene: TRBV29-1
abundance: once
j_gene: TRBJ2-5
CDR3aa: CSVEGGTSGPYYQETQYF
CDR3nt: TGCAGCGTTGAAGGAGGGACTAGCGGGCCATATTACCAAGAGACCCAGTACTTC

d_gene: .
v_gene: TRBV19
abundance: .
j_gene: TRBJ2-3
CDR3aa: CASSIALVNSDTQYF
CDR3nt: TGTGCCAGTAGTATAGCCTTGGTTAACAGTGATACGCAGTATTTT

d_gene: .
v_gene: TRBV12-3/TRBV12-4
abundance: .
j_gene: TRBJ1-5
CDR3aa: CASSPNMHQPQHF
CDR3nt: TGTGCCAGCAGTCCGAACATGCATCAGCCCCAGCATTTT

d_gene: .
v_gene: TRBV11-3
abundance: .
j_gene: TRBJ1-3
CDR3aa: CASSLDSSAGNTIYF
CDR3nt: TGTGCCAGCAGCTTAGATTCGTCAGCTGGAAACACCATATATTTT

d_gene: .
v_gene: TRBV3-1/TRBV3-2
abundance: .
j_gene: TRBJ1-2
CDR3aa: CASPGGQPLDGYTF
CDR3nt: TGTGCCAGCCCGGGTGGACAGCCTCTGGACGGCTACACCTTC

d_gene: TRBD1
v_gene: TRBV7-9
abundance: once
j_gene: TRBJ2-5
CDR3aa: CASSLERTGARETQYF
CDR3nt: TGTGCCAGCAGCTTAGAAAGGACAGGGGCACGAGAGACCCAGTACTTC

d_gene: .
v_gene: TRBV5-1
abundance: .
j_gene: TRBJ2-3
CDR3aa: CASLHAGPSPDTQYF
CDR3nt: TGCGCCAGCCTACACGCGGGCCCATCACCAGATACGCAGTATTTT

d_gene: .
v_gene: TRBV28
abundance: .
j_gene: TRBJ1-1
CDR3aa: CASTRIWSDTEAFF
CDR3nt: TGTGCCAGCACTCGCATCTGGAGTGACACTGAAGCTTTCTTT

d_gene: .
v_gene: TRBV7-8
abundance: once
j_gene: TRBJ1-6
CDR3aa: CASSLFGQINSPLHF
CDR3nt: TGTGCCAGCAGCTTATTCGGACAGATCAATTCACCCCTCCACTTT

d_gene: TRBD1
v_gene: TRBV19
abundance: .
j_gene: TRBJ2-1
CDR3aa: CASSMGDSSYNEQFF
CDR3nt: TGTGCCAGTAGTATGGGGGACAGCTCCTACAATGAGCAGTTCTTC

d_gene: .
v_gene: TRBV6-4
abundance: .
j_gene: TRBJ2-1
CDR3aa: CASSQQGPSGEQFF
CDR3nt: TGTGCCAGCAGTCAACAGGGACCTAGTGGTGAGCAGTTCTTC

d_gene: .
v_gene: TRBV29-1
abundance: .
j_gene: TRBJ1-1
CDR3aa: CSVDEGLNTEAFF
CDR3nt: TGCAGCGTTGATGAGGGATTGAACACTGAAGCTTTCTTT

d_gene: TRBD1
v_gene: TRBV19
abundance: .
j_gene: TRBJ2-5
CDR3aa: CASSTFPTGLVTQYF
CDR3nt: TGTGCCAGTAGTACCTTCCCGACAGGGTTAGTGACCCAGTACTTC

d_gene: .
v_gene: TRBV5-1
abundance: .
j_gene: TRBJ1-6
CDR3aa: CASSRNRDKNSPLHF
CDR3nt: TGCGCCAGCAGCCGAAACCGGGACAAGAATTCACCCCTCCACTTT

d_gene: .
v_gene: TRBV7-2
abundance: .
j_gene: TRBJ2-1
CDR3aa: CASSPPPRLDSLVWNEQFF
CDR3nt: TGTGCCAGCAGCCCACCCCCTCGCCTCGACAGTCTGGTTTGGAATGAGCAGTTCTTC

d_gene: TRBD1
v_gene: TRBV19
abundance: .
j_gene: TRBJ2-5
CDR3aa: CASSDDRAGETQYF
CDR3nt: TGTGCCAGTAGTGATGACAGGGCAGGAGAGACCCAGTACTTC

d_gene: .
v_gene: TRBV5-1
abundance: .
j_gene: TRBJ1-5
CDR3aa: CASSLGEVGQPQHF
CDR3nt: TGCGCCAGCAGCTTGGGAGAAGTCGGGCAGCCCCAGCATTTT

d_gene: TRBD1
v_gene: TRBV27
abundance: .
j_gene: TRBJ2-7
CDR3aa: CASRPTGGFTAEQYF
CDR3nt: TGTGCCAGCAGGCCGACAGGGGGTTTCACCGCCGAGCAGTACTTC

d_gene: .
v_gene: TRBV28
abundance: .
j_gene: TRBJ1-1
CDR3aa: CASSKGREAFF
CDR3nt: TGTGCCAGCAGCAAGGGGAGGGAAGCTTTCTTT

d_gene: .
v_gene: TRBV19
abundance: few
j_gene: TRBJ1-5
CDR3aa: CASSQTGGNQPQHF
CDR3nt: TGTGCCAGTAGCCAAACGGGGGGCAATCAGCCCCAGCATTTT

d_gene: .
v_gene: TRBV6-6
abundance: .
j_gene: TRBJ1-1
CDR3aa: CASSSEQGRTEAFF
CDR3nt: TGTGCCAGCAGTTCCGAACAGGGAAGGACTGAAGCTTTCTTT

d_gene: .
v_gene: TRBV7-6
abundance: .
j_gene: TRBJ1-6
CDR3aa: CASSLGGRGRNSPLHF
CDR3nt: TGTGCCAGCAGCTTAGGAGGCAGGGGTCGGAATTCACCCCTCCACTTT

d_gene: TRBD1
v_gene: TRBV3-1/TRBV3-2
abundance: .
j_gene: TRBJ1-5
CDR3aa: CASSPTGGYQPQHF
CDR3nt: TGTGCCAGCAGCCCAACAGGGGGGTATCAGCCCCAGCATTTT

d_gene: TRBD1
v_gene: TRBV28
abundance: once
j_gene: TRBJ1-2
CDR3aa: CASSAHDRGNYGYTF
CDR3nt: TGTGCCAGCAGTGCCCATGACAGGGGTAACTATGGCTACACCTTC

d_gene: TRBD1
v_gene: TRBV6-5
abundance: .
j_gene: TRBJ2-1
CDR3aa: CASSSTPGQGDEQFF
CDR3nt: TGTGCCAGCAGTTCTACTCCCGGACAGGGTGATGAGCAGTTCTTC